The 3 T cell receptor beta chains below were found in one sample sequenced in a study of blood T cell repertoires in COVID-19. Method: immunoSEQ multiplex PCR; TCRdb's copy keeps in-frame clones and lacks some. The data contain approximately 170,000 clones, around 88% of them seen just once; the ten biggest clones take up around 3.6%. Input material: PBMCs or T cells enriched from blood (not recorded which). The receptors come from a woman aged 50 to 60 in a cohort exposed to, infected with or recovered from COVID-19 (not recorded which).

The CDR3 is CASSQEGSRGNIRGYTF. The CDR3 DNA is TGTGCCAGCAGCCAAGAAGGGTCGAGGGGGAATATTCGAGGCTACACCTTC. This chain uses TRBV3-1 (or the pseudogene TRBV3-2) with TRBJ1-2, with a weak D call TRBD1 (6 bases). Germline V gene lookup returns CDR1 LGHDT and CDR2 YNNKEL (reference sequence). The CDR3 extends over 17 amino acids. Trimming stripped 0 bases from V and 8 bases from J, with 22 bases between.

A single count supports this clone. The chain joins TRBV28 to TRBJ1-2; TRBD1 matches 9 bases. Looked up from germline, CDR1 is MDHEN and CDR2 is SYDVKM. This CDR3 is 14 amino acids long. The junction had 11 bases not matched to a gene; V was cut back by 8 bases and J by 7 bases. The CDR3 region is CASGPTGGWRGYTF. In DNA, the CDR3 is TGTGCCAGCGGCCCCACAGGGGGCTGGCGTGGCTACACCTTC.

The CDR3 loop is CASSPQGLGTDTQYF. The CDR3 bases are TGTGCCAGCTCACCCCAGGGCCTCGGCACAGATACGCAGTATTTT. The chain uses TRBV18 and TRBJ2-3; TRBD1 is a possible D gene (5 bases). The V gene's germline CDR1 is KGHSH and CDR2 LQKENI. The CDR3 is made up of 15 amino acids. Trimming took 3 bases from V and 1 from J, leaving 11 bases between them.